Listed here are 26 T cell receptor beta chains from one sample, sequenced in a study of blood T cells in healthy people across ages. Through a sample-barcoded 5' primer and a J-beta primer mix, a second PCR was run for roughly 6 to 11 cycles. TCRdb analysed the 5' RACE reads with MiXCR anew, one entry per CDR3 protein. The data hold around 1.1 million distinct CDR3 sequences, with less than 45% observed a single time. The source material was blood. These receptors were collected from a young man in good health.

The chain carries TRBV12-3 or TRBV12-4 and TRBJ2-5; TRBD2 agrees at 7 bases. The J call may be in error: the DNA end matches TRBJ2-7 better. The CDR3 runs 14 residues. The CDR3 nucleotides read TGTGCCAGCAGTTCGGGAGGTGGATCCGACGAGCAGTACTTC. This gives the protein CASSSGGGSDEQYF.

This clonotype appeared a few times. The chain is built from TRBV20-1 and TRBJ2-1, with TRBD2 identical over 13 bases. This CDR3 region has 16 residues. The V gene's germline CDR1 is DFQATT and CDR2 SNEGSKA (reference sequence). V shed 1 base, J shed 3 bases, and the junction held 3 bases outside the gene matches. The CDR3 loop is CSARVGLAGSYNEQFF. The CDR3 DNA reads TGCAGTGCTAGAGTGGGACTAGCGGGGAGCTACAATGAGCAGTTCTTC.

In its sample, this clonotype was seen once. Just one base apart from a much larger clone, this may be a read error. J is TRBJ2-7 and V is TRBV4-3; D is ambiguous. Germline CDR1 and CDR2: LGHNA and YSLEER. The CDR3 spans 13 residues. Between the trimmed V and J ends, which lost 0 bases and 3 bases, there was a span of 6 bases. CDR3 nucleotide sequence: TGCGCCAGCAGCCAAGAACCGGGCTACGAGCAGTACTTC. Its translation: CASSQEPGYEQYF.

The chain links TRBV6-5 to TRBJ2-2, with a possible D match to TRBD1 (6 bases). This CDR3 is built from 13 residues. V dropped 6 bases and J dropped 6 bases, with 11 bases sitting between them. Germline V lookup: CDR1 MNHEY, CDR2 SVGAGI. The DNA for the CDR3 is TGTGCCAGCAGAAAACAGGGACCCGGGGAGCTGTTTTTT. As protein: CASRKQGPGELFF.

The rearrangement joins TRBV5-1 to TRBJ1-2; 7 nucleotides line up with TRBD1. Per the germline V gene, CDR1 is SGHRS and CDR2 is YFSETQ. J gave up 0 bases and V 5 bases, and 7 bases lay outside the gene matches. This CDR3 is 15 amino acids long. The CDR3 nucleotides are TGCGCCAGCAGGGACGGGACAGAGACTAACTATGGCTACACCTTC. Translating gives CASRDGTETNYGYTF.

This clonotype has a count of ten or more. This chain uses TRBV5-6 with TRBJ2-3, with D unclear. V dropped 2 bases and J dropped 0 bases, with 7 bases sitting between them. In germline, CDR1 is SGHDT, CDR2 YYEEEE. This CDR3 region has 14 residues. CDR3 bases: TGTGCCAGCAGCTTCGGATCTAGCACAGATACGCAGTATTTT. Translated: CASSFGSSTDTQYF.

The V and J genes are TRBV20-1 and TRBJ2-1; D is possibly TRBD1 (5 bases). The V end lost 4 bases, the J end lost 6 bases, and 13 bases lay between the germline ends. Germline loops: CDR1 DFQATT, CDR2 SNEGSKA (reference sequence). This CDR3 has 13 amino acids. The CDR3 reads CSATGRLGNEQFF. The CDR3 DNA sequence: TGCAGTGCTACAGGGCGCCTGGGCAATGAGCAGTTCTTC.

This clonotype has a count of ten or more. The DNA of the CDR3 is TGCGCCAGCAGCGACAGAGTAGATCCCTTCAATGAGCAGTTCTTC. Translating it yields CASSDRVDPFNEQFF. This chain links TRBV5-1 with TRBJ2-1; D perhaps matches TRBD1 (5 bases). CDR3 size: 15 residues. CDR1 and CDR2 from the germline V gene are SGHRS and YFSETQ. V was cut by 4 bases and J by 6 bases, with 17 bases left in between.

A few counts support this clonotype. The V and J genes are TRBV6-1 and TRBJ2-1; D not resolved. Germline V CDR1 and CDR2: MNHNS, SASEGT. V was clipped by 5 bases and J by 6 bases, with 14 bases between them. The CDR3 length is 14 residues. In DNA, the CDR3 is TGTGCCAGCAGTAGAAACCCGGATATCAATGAGCAGTTCTTC. Amino acids: CASSRNPDINEQFF.

The V call is TRBV14, the J call TRBJ2-7; a possible D gene is TRBD1 (6 bases). CDR3 length: 15 amino acids. CDR1 is SGHDN, CDR2 FVKESK, per germline. Trimming stripped 6 bases from V and 0 bases from J, with 15 bases between. In nucleotides, the CDR3 is TGTGCCAGCAGTTACGAGGGGGTCTGCTCCTACGAGCAGTACTTC. This sequence encodes CASSYEGVCSYEQYF.

There are a few counts of this clonotype. This chain uses TRBV5-1 with TRBJ1-1, with D possibly matching TRBD1 (5 bases). V gave up 1 base and J gave up 2 bases, with 15 bases separating them. Germline CDR1 SGHRS, CDR2 YFSETQ. The CDR3 is made up of 16 amino acids. DNA for the CDR3: TGCGCCAGCAGCTTGCTAGTCGGGGCCCCTAACACTGAAGCTTTCTTT. Translated, it gives CASSLLVGAPNTEAFF.

This chain joins TRBV20-1 and TRBJ1-1, with 9 bases aligning to TRBD1. The V and J ends lost 2 bases and 3 bases, in that order; junction bases with no gene match: 7. Germline V CDR1 and CDR2: DFQATT, SNEGSKA (reference sequence). CDR3 length equals 15 residues. This CDR3 is CSARSEQGADTEAFF. The CDR3 DNA reads TGCAGTGCTAGATCCGAACAGGGGGCGGACACTGAAGCTTTCTTT.

This clonotype was recorded only once. The chain couples TRBV4-3 to TRBJ2-2; D gene unclear. V lost 1 base and J 3 bases, leaving 12 bases between the germline ends. The CDR3 runs to 16 residues. The germline V gene has CDR1 LGHNA and CDR2 YSLEER. CDR3 region: CASSQGSPAYTGELFF. The DNA of the CDR3 is TGCGCCAGCAGCCAAGGGTCACCAGCCTACACCGGGGAGCTGTTTTTT.

V and J are TRBV19 and TRBJ2-1, with no clear D. This CDR3 region has 14 residues. The V end lost 3 bases, the J end lost 8 bases, and 14 bases lay between the germline ends. CDR1 and CDR2 from the germline V gene are LNHDA and SQIVND (reference sequence). The CDR3, as DNA: TGTGCCAGTAGTATGGCGACAAGGTCGGATGAGCAGTTCTTC. The encoded protein is CASSMATRSDEQFF.

Details on this clonotype: A clone one base away is much larger, so this may be a read error. The V and J genes are TRBV6-2 or TRBV6-3 and TRBJ2-4; TRBD2 agrees at 9 bases. The end of the DNA fits TRBJ2-5 better, so the J call may be wrong. The CDR3 has 16 amino acids. CDR1 and CDR2 (germline): MNHEY, SVGEGT. CDR3 DNA: TGTGCCAGCAGTTTTCCCCAGCGGGGGGACCAAGGGACCCAGTACTTC. Amino acid sequence: CASSFPQRGDQGTQYF.

This chain links TRBV6-6 with TRBJ2-5; no firm D call. The CDR3 is 15 amino acids. V was clipped by 0 bases and J by 1 base, with 9 bases between them. CDR1 is MNHNY and CDR2 is SVGAGI in the germline V gene (reference sequence). The CDR3 is CASSYSTTAQETQYF. DNA of the CDR3: TGTGCCAGCAGTTACTCGACGACGGCCCAAGAGACCCAGTACTTC.

This clonotype has more than one count but fewer than ten. The V gene is TRBV12-3 or TRBV12-4, the J gene TRBJ2-5; perhaps TRBD1 as D (6 bases). The CDR3 sequence is 15 residues long. V was pared by 5 bases and J by 2 bases, with 15 bases between. The CDR3 loop reads CASSPGDPGQETQYF. CDR3 nucleotides: TGTGCCAGCAGTCCAGGGGACCCCGGTCAAGAGACCCAGTACTTC.

This clonotype has only a few counts. The J gene is TRBJ2-1, the V gene TRBV28; a possible D gene is TRBD2 (5 bases). CDR1 is MDHEN, CDR2 SYDVKM, per germline. CDR3 length: 14 amino acids. Trimming cost V 8 bases and J 2 bases, with 13 bases left between them. The CDR3 DNA reads TGTGCCAGCCTCCCTTCGGGGACCTACAATGAGCAGTTCTTC. It is translated as CASLPSGTYNEQFF.

The gene calls are TRBV5-1 and TRBJ2-1, with 11 bases aligning to TRBD2. The V gene's germline CDR1 is SGHRS and CDR2 YFSETQ. The CDR3 has 16 amino acids. Losses at the gene ends were 4 bases for V and 2 bases for J; bases not matched to a gene: 5. This CDR3 is CASSQGTSGTYNEQFF. CDR3 DNA: TGCGCCAGCAGCCAAGGGACTAGCGGTACCTACAATGAGCAGTTCTTC.

This clonotype was seen more than once but under ten times. The chain carries TRBV12-3 or TRBV12-4 and TRBJ1-6, with 9 bases that match TRBD1. CDR3 length equals 16 residues. V shed 1 base and J 7 bases; nucleotides not matched to a gene: 5. This CDR3 reads CASSLGTGVGNSPLHF. As DNA, the CDR3 is TGTGCCAGCAGTTTAGGGACAGGGGTTGGAAATTCACCCCTCCACTTT.

The chain couples TRBV7-9 to TRBJ2-3; the D call may be TRBD1 or TRBD2 (5 bases each). This CDR3 has 15 amino acids. The V and J ends lost 5 bases and 3 bases respectively, with 15 bases between them. The germline V gene has CDR1 SEHNR and CDR2 FQNEAQ (reference sequence). CDR3 DNA sequence: TGTGCCAGCAGCCCACGGGGCACTCAGACAGATACGCAGTATTTT. It encodes CASSPRGTQTDTQYF.

The V and J genes are TRBV10-3 and TRBJ2-3, with 7 bases lining up with TRBD2. The CDR3 runs 15 residues. V was clipped by 6 bases and J by 4 bases; unmatched bases: 10. Germline lookup yields CDR1 ENHRY and CDR2 SYGVKD. The CDR3, as DNA: TGTGCCATCAGGACAAGCGGGGATATCCCAGATACGCAGTATTTT. Translating it yields CAIRTSGDIPDTQYF.

As regards this clonotype: The junction and the germline gene differ at one end; a read error may be behind it. This chain connects TRBV7-9 to TRBJ2-6; D gene ambiguous. Germline assignment: CDR1 SEHNR and CDR2 FQNEAQ (reference sequence). This CDR3 contains 12 residues. The CDR3 is CAGSPMANVQTF. The CDR3 DNA is TGTGCCGGCAGCCCCATGGCCAACGTCCAGACTTTC.

As regards this clonotype: No conserved phenylalanine or tryptophan ends this CDR3, so it is likely a read error. V is TRBV5-5 and J is TRBJ1-6, with D perhaps matching TRBD1 (5 bases). CDR3 length equals 14 residues. CDR1 is SGHKS and CDR2 is YYEKEE in the germline V gene (reference sequence). DNA for the CDR3: TGTGCCTGCAGCTTGTTATGGGGGAATTCACCCCTCCACCTT. It specifies CACSLLWGNSPLHL.

This chain connects TRBV5-1 to TRBJ2-1, with TRBD2 matching over 11 bases. The ends lost 4 bases at V and 7 bases at J; junction bases unmatched: 7. Germline CDR1 and CDR2: SGHRS and YFSETQ. The CDR3 is 15 residues long. CDR3: CASSRSGGAQNEQFF. The CDR3 DNA reads TGCGCCAGCAGCCGTAGCGGGGGGGCCCAAAATGAGCAGTTCTTC.

The chain links TRBV21-1 to TRBJ1-5. TRBV21-1 has pseudogene status. This CDR3 is built from 18 residues. The CDR3, as DNA: TGTGCCAGCAGCAAAGGAGGGACGGGAGGGAGGAGCAATCAGCCCCAGCATTTT. Translated: CASSKGGTGGRSNQPQHF.